The 29 T cell receptor beta chains below all came from one sample that was sequenced in a study of T cells after yellow fever vaccination. TCRdb redid the calling of the 5' RACE reads with MiXCR, one entry per CDR3 protein. The sample yields about 630,000 distinct CDR3 sequences, 9% to 15% seen once. The material sequenced was PBMCs, taken on the day of the yellow fever booster vaccination. Receptors originate from a young man who received the YFV17D yellow fever vaccine.

This clonotype has ten or more counts. V usage is TRBV24-1 and J usage is TRBJ2-1, with TRBD2 identical over 10 bases. J was trimmed by 0 bases and V by 4 bases; bases with no gene match: 2. The CDR3 is 16 residues long. CDR1 and CDR2 (germline): KGHDR, SFDVKD. CDR3 nucleotide sequence: TGTGCCACCAGTGAGGCTAGCGGGAGCTCCTACAATGAGCAGTTCTTC. It translates to CATSEASGSSYNEQFF.

This clonotype was seen repeatedly, ten times or more. In nucleotides, the CDR3 is TGTGCCAGCAGCCGAGGAGAGTTCGCCAAAAACATTCAGTACTTC. Translation: CASSRGEFAKNIQYF. The chain carries TRBV11-2 and TRBJ2-4; no definite D call. Germline CDR1 SGHAT, CDR2 FQNNGV. The ends were cut back, 5 bases at V and 1 base at J, with 12 bases in the middle. The CDR3 is 15 amino acids. The variable domain in full, with the rest retrieved from reference TRBV11-2 and TRBJ2-4, is EAGVAQSPRYKIIEKRQSVAFWCNPISGHATLYWYQQILGQGPKLLIQFQNNGVVDDSQLPKDRFSAERLKGVDSTLKIQPAKLEDSAVYLCASSRGEFAKNIQYFGAGTRLSVL.

There are many counts of this clonotype. V and J are TRBV20-1 and TRBJ2-7; 7 bases match TRBD2. CDR1 and CDR2 from the germline V gene are DFQATT and SNEGSKA (reference sequence). After removal of 1 base from V and 3 bases from J, the junction contained 15 bases not matched to a gene. The CDR3 consists of 17 residues. The CDR3: CSARALIETGGFYEQYF. The CDR3 DNA follows: TGCAGTGCTAGAGCCCTGATCGAGACGGGAGGATTCTACGAGCAGTACTTC.

In its sample, this clonotype was seen a few times. The V call is TRBV20-1, the J call TRBJ1-5, with TRBD1 matching over 9 bases. The ends lost 0 bases at V and 8 bases at J; junction bases unmatched: 8. There are 15 residues in the CDR3. Germline V lookup: CDR1 DFQATT, CDR2 SNEGSKA (reference sequence). The CDR3 coding sequence is TGCAGTGCTAGAGATCGGGGACAGGGTGGGGAGCCCCAGCATTTT. Translated, it gives CSARDRGQGGEPQHF.

The V gene is TRBV5-1, the J gene TRBJ2-4, with D perhaps TRBD2 (5 bases). From germline, CDR1 is SGHRS and CDR2 YFSETQ. V shed 0 bases and J shed 8 bases, with 12 bases lying between them. The CDR3 length is 14 residues. Here the CDR3 reads CASSLASPRDIQYF. In nucleotides, the CDR3 is TGCGCCAGCAGCTTGGCTAGCCCAAGGGACATTCAGTACTTC.

A word on this clonotype: This likely comes from a read error, as the CDR3 has no conserved phenylalanine or tryptophan at its end. The rearrangement uses TRBV6-5 and TRBJ2-6; D gene uncertain. V was cut by 6 bases and J by 0 bases, with 12 bases left in between. The CDR3 consists of 16 residues. CDR1 MNHEY and CDR2 SVGAGI come from the germline V gene. In DNA form, the CDR3 reads TGTGCCAGCAGCTTACAAGGGCGCTCTGGGGCCAACGTCCTGACTTCC. Translated: CASSLQGRSGANVLTS.

The chain recombines TRBV7-6 with TRBJ2-2, with 10 nucleotides matching TRBD2. Germline V gene data show CDR1 as SGHVS and CDR2 as FNYEAQ. The CDR3 is made up of 18 amino acids. V dropped 1 base and J dropped 4; count of bases not matched to a gene: 9. CDR3 in amino acids: CASSLVSSGSTGTGELFF. In DNA form, the CDR3 reads TGTGCCAGCAGCTTAGTATCTAGCGGGAGTACGGGCACCGGGGAGCTGTTTTTT.

This rearrangement joins TRBV20-1 to TRBJ1-2, with D possibly TRBD1 on 5 matching bases. There are 10 residues in the CDR3. CDR1 is DFQATT and CDR2 is SNEGSKA in the germline V gene (reference sequence). With 6 bases removed from V and 6 bases from J, the gap between germline ends came to 8 bases. The CDR3 region has the DNA TGCAGTGCCCAGGGCAATGGCTACACCTTC. This codes for CSAQGNGYTF.

A remark on this clonotype: One junction end disagrees with the germline gene, perhaps due to a read error. The chain carries TRBV20-1 and TRBJ1-5; no reliable D call. There are 13 residues in the CDR3. Germline V lookup: CDR1 DFQATT, CDR2 SNEGSKA (reference sequence). The CDR3 loop reads CSVRSGGNQPQHF. DNA for the CDR3: TGCAGTGTTAGATCCGGGGGCAATCAGCCCCAGCATTTT.

The table lists this clonotype with a few counts. The chain links TRBV4-3 to TRBJ2-2; D gene unclear. With 4 bases removed from V and 7 bases from J, the gap between germline ends came to 13 bases. The length of the CDR3 is 14 residues. Germline CDR1 LGHNA, CDR2 YSLEER. CDR3 region: CASSPTGWGGELFF. CDR3 nucleotides: TGCGCCAGCAGCCCCACCGGGTGGGGCGGGGAGCTGTTTTTT.

This clonotype was counted a few times. The chain has TRBV7-2 and TRBJ2-1, with D possibly being TRBD1 (6 bases). Germline values: CDR1 SGHTA, CDR2 FQGNSA. V was cut by 0 bases and J by 6 bases, with 12 bases left in between. This CDR3 region has 15 residues. The CDR3 loop reads CASSLATGSGNEQFF. In DNA, the CDR3 is TGTGCCAGCAGCTTAGCAACAGGGAGTGGCAATGAGCAGTTCTTC. Variable domain in full (rest from reference TRBV7-2 and TRBJ2-1): GAGVSQSPSNKVTEKGKDVELRCDPISGHTALYWYRQSLGQGLEFLIYFQGNSAPDKSGLPSDRFSAERTGGSVSTLTIQRTQQEDSAVYLCASSLATGSGNEQFFGPGTRLTVL.

The V gene is TRBV20-1, the J gene TRBJ2-7; D is possibly TRBD1 (7 bases). V was cut by 3 bases and J by 2 bases, with 14 bases left in between. Germline V gives CDR1 DFQATT, CDR2 SNEGSKA (reference sequence). This CDR3 has 14 residues. The CDR3 loop reads CSARAGQNPYEQYF. The CDR3 coding sequence is TGCAGTGCTAGGGCGGGACAGAACCCCTACGAGCAGTACTTC.

The chain joins TRBV18 to TRBJ2-3, with D uncertain. V shed 3 bases and J shed 5 bases, with 9 bases lying between them. CDR1 KGHSH and CDR2 LQKENI come from the germline V gene. This CDR3 contains 13 residues. The CDR3 DNA reads TGTGCCAGCTCACCCAATAGGCAAGATACGCAGTATTTT. This translates into CASSPNRQDTQYF.

This chain joins TRBV4-2 and TRBJ2-2, with D possibly matching TRBD2 (5 bases). This CDR3 is built from 19 residues. V lost 0 bases to trimming and J lost 7 bases, with 24 bases between them. Per the germline V gene, CDR1 is LGHNA and CDR2 is YNFKEQ. The CDR3 nucleotides read TGTGCCAGCAGCCAAGAGGAGTCCGGGCCTAGCTTCAGGAGCGGGGAGCTGTTTTTT. Its translation: CASSQEESGPSFRSGELFF.

This chain links TRBV7-9 with TRBJ2-5, with a weak D call TRBD2 (5 bases). CDR3 length: 16 amino acids. V was trimmed by 5 bases and J by 6 bases, leaving 22 bases between them. Germline CDR1 SEHNR, CDR2 FQNEAQ (reference sequence). CDR3 nucleotides: TGTGCCAGCAGCGATGCCGGGTCGTCTAGCTTTCAGACCCAGTACTTC. This translates into CASSDAGSSSFQTQYF.

The chain employs TRBV6-5 and TRBJ1-6; D gene unclear. This CDR3 contains 15 residues. The V and J ends lost 0 bases and 12 bases respectively, with 15 bases between them. Germline CDR1 reads MNHEY; CDR2 reads SVGAGI. The CDR3 sequence: CASSYSVLGQQPLHF. In nucleotides, the CDR3 is TGTGCCAGCAGTTACTCGGTGTTGGGTCAACAACCCCTCCACTTT.

There are a few counts of this clonotype. The rearrangement joins TRBV7-8 to TRBJ1-1, with no clear D. Germline CDR1 SGHVS, CDR2 FQNEAQ. V was clipped by 1 base and J by 6 bases, with 12 bases between them. This CDR3 spans 14 amino acids. The CDR3 nucleotides read TGTGCCAGCAGCTTAGGAGCGGGAACCCCTGAAGCTTTCTTT. Protein: CASSLGAGTPEAFF.

This chain connects TRBV7-2 to TRBJ2-5, with D uncertain. Germline CDR1 SGHTA, CDR2 FQGNSA. Trimming removed 5 bases at V and 5 bases at J, with 12 bases between. The CDR3 has 13 amino acids. The CDR3 nucleotides are TGTGCCAGCAGCCCCTCCATGGGGGAGACCCAGTACTTC. It is translated as CASSPSMGETQYF. Combining the CDR3 with reference TRBV7-2 and TRBJ2-5 gives the whole variable domain GAGVSQSPSNKVTEKGKDVELRCDPISGHTALYWYRQSLGQGLEFLIYFQGNSAPDKSGLPSDRFSAERTGGSVSTLTIQRTQQEDSAVYLCASSPSMGETQYFGPGTRLLVL.

The chain couples TRBV27 to TRBJ2-7, with D tentatively TRBD1 or TRBD2 (5 bases each). V gave up 5 bases and J gave up 5 bases, with 19 bases separating them. Germline V gene data show CDR1 as MNHEY and CDR2 as SMNVEV (reference sequence). This CDR3 has 15 amino acids. CDR3 sequence (DNA): TGTGCCAGCAGTCTCAGGAGGTCAGGGACCAACGAGCAGTACTTC. Protein: CASSLRRSGTNEQYF.

This clonotype was picked up a small number of times. The genes are TRBV19 and TRBJ2-3; 10 positions agree with TRBD1. J lost 4 bases, V lost 6 bases, and 10 bases had no gene match. Germline CDR1 is LNHDA and CDR2 is SQIVND (reference sequence). The length of the CDR3 is 16 residues. CDR3: CASRSFEDRGADTQYF. The CDR3 DNA is TGTGCCAGTAGATCCTTCGAGGACAGGGGGGCAGATACGCAGTATTTT.

This clonotype has more than one count but fewer than ten. The V call is TRBV20-1, the J call TRBJ1-1; D remains ambiguous. The CDR3 sequence is 13 residues long. Looked up from germline, CDR1 is DFQATT and CDR2 is SNEGSKA (reference sequence). Trimming cost V 4 bases and J 2 bases, with 11 bases left between them. The DNA for the CDR3 is TGCAGTGCTATTTGGGCACTAAACACTGAAGCTTTCTTT. It codes for CSAIWALNTEAFF.

The chain combines TRBV6-4 with TRBJ2-2; TRBD2 matches 7 bases. The CDR3 is 16 residues long. V lost 5 bases, J lost 4 bases, and 10 bases stayed unmatched. Germline CDR1 MRHNA, CDR2 SNTAGT. CDR3 in DNA: TGTGCCAGCAGTCCCAGGGCGGGAGACGGCACCGGGGAGCTGTTTTTT. Encoded protein: CASSPRAGDGTGELFF.

In its sample, this clonotype was seen a few times. The genes are TRBV5-5 and TRBJ1-4; no reliable D call. Trimming shortened V by 4 bases and J by 4 bases, and 14 bases separated the two germline ends. This CDR3 has 15 amino acids. In germline, CDR1 is SGHKS, CDR2 YYEKEE (reference sequence). The DNA for the CDR3 is TGTGCCAGCAGCCAAAGAGGTGGACTTAATGAAAAACTGTTTTTT. Protein: CASSQRGGLNEKLFF.

This clonotype was seen a handful of times. The DNA for the CDR3 is TGTGCCAGCAGTTTGCAAGGACTAGCGGGAGCTCGCGAGCAGTACTTC. This gives the protein CASSLQGLAGAREQYF. The rearrangement joins TRBV12-3 or TRBV12-4 to TRBJ2-7; 13 bases match TRBD2. With V trimmed by 3 bases and J by 6 bases, 8 bases remained unmatched. This CDR3 has 16 residues.

This rearrangement joins TRBV14 to TRBJ2-2, with D unresolved. Looked up from germline, CDR1 is SGHDN and CDR2 is FVKESK. V lost 4 bases to trimming and J lost 4 bases, with 13 bases between them. The CDR3 spans 15 residues. This chain's CDR3 is CASSLRFAVTGELFF. CDR3 coding DNA: TGTGCCAGCAGCCTCCGTTTCGCGGTCACCGGGGAGCTGTTTTTT.

This clonotype was counted only a few times. V and J are TRBV24-1 and TRBJ1-5, with D uncertain. The length of the CDR3 is 18 residues. Germline values: CDR1 KGHDR, CDR2 SFDVKD. Between the trimmed V and J ends, which lost 1 base and 2 bases, there was a span of 17 bases. Here the CDR3 DNA reads TGTGCCACCAGTGATTTAATCGGCCGACCGAGGGGCAATCAGCCCCAGCATTTT. This codes for CATSDLIGRPRGNQPQHF.

This clonotype occurred a few times. This chain links TRBV6-1 with TRBJ2-3; D remains unclear. Germline V CDR1 and CDR2: MNHNS, SASEGT. Trimming took 4 bases from V and 2 from J, leaving 10 bases between them. The CDR3 length is 14 residues. CDR3 DNA sequence: TGTGCCAGCAGTGTTCCTTTTATCACAGATACGCAGTATTTT. This encodes CASSVPFITDTQYF.

The rearrangement joins TRBV6-5 to TRBJ2-7, with 10 bases identical to TRBD2. The CDR3 loop spans 14 amino acids. V gave up 7 bases and J gave up 3 bases; unmatched junction bases: 6. CDR1 is MNHEY and CDR2 is SVGAGI in the germline V gene. The CDR3 sequence is CASNSGTSDYEQYF. CDR3 nucleotides: TGTGCCAGCAATTCCGGGACTAGCGACTACGAGCAGTACTTC.

This clonotype was seen a handful of times. The chain combines TRBV29-1 with TRBJ2-1; D is uncertain. The CDR3 has 10 residues. From germline, CDR1 is SQVTM and CDR2 ANQGSEA. Between the trimmed V and J ends, which lost 2 bases and 12 bases, there was a span of 8 bases. The CDR3 coding sequence is TGCAGCGTTGAAAAGTTGGTGCAGTTCTTC. It codes for CSVEKLVQFF.